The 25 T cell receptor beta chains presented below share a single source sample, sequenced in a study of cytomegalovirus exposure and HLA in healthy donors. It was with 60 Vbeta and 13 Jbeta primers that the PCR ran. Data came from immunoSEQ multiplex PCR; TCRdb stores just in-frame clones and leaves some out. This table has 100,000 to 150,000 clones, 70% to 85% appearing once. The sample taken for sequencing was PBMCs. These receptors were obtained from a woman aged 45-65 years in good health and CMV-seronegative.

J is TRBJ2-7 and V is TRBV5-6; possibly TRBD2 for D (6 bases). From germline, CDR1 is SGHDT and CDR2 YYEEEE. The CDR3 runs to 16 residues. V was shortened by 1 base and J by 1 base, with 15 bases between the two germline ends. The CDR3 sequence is CASSLLGGTPSYEQYF. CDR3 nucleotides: TGTGCCAGCAGCTTGCTTGGGGGGACCCCTTCCTACGAGCAGTACTTC.

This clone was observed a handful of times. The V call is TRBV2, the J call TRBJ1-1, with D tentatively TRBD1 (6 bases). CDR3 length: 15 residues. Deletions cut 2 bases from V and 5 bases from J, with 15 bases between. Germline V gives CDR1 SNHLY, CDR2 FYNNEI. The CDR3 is CASSEPRTERTEAFF. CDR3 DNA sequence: TGTGCCAGCAGTGAACCCCGGACAGAAAGGACTGAAGCTTTCTTT.

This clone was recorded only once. This CDR3 is CASTRTGTGGDTQYF. The CDR3 region has the DNA TGTGCCAGCACACGAACCGGGACAGGGGGAGATACGCAGTATTTT. The chain links TRBV9 to TRBJ2-3; 11 nucleotides agree with TRBD1. Germline trimming cut 6 bases from V and 5 bases from J; bases unmatched to any gene: 8. Germline CDR1 and CDR2: SGDLS and YYNGEE. The CDR3 consists of 15 residues.

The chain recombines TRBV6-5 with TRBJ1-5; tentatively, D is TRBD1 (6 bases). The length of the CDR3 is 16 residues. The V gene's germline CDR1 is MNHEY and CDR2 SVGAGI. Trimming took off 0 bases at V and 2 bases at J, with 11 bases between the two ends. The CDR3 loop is CASSYSGRGGNQPQHF. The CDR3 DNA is TGTGCCAGCAGTTACTCGGGCAGGGGCGGCAATCAGCCCCAGCATTTT.

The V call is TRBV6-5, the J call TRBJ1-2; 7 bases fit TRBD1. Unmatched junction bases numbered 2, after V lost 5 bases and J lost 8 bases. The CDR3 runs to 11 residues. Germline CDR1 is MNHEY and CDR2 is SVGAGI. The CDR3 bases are TGTGCCAGCAGTCAGGGGGGCGGCTACACCTTC. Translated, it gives CASSQGGGYTF.

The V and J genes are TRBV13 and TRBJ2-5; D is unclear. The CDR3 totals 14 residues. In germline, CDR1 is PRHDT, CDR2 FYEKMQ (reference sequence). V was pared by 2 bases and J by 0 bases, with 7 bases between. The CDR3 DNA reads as TGTGCCAGCAGCTTAAGAGCGCACCAAGAGACCCAGTACTTC. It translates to CASSLRAHQETQYF.

CDR3 in DNA: TGCAGCGTTATGTCTACGCTCACAGATACGCAGTATTTT. Protein sequence: CSVMSTLTDTQYF. The genes are TRBV29-1 and TRBJ2-3, with D unclear. The CDR3 spans 13 residues. V was clipped by 5 bases and J by 2 bases, with 11 bases between them. Germline CDR1 is SQVTM and CDR2 is ANQGSEA.

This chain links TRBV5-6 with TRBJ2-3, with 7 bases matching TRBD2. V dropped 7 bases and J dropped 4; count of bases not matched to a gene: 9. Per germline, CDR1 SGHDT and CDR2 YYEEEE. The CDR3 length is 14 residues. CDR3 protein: CASVRGRLADTQYF. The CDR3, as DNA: TGTGCCAGCGTTCGCGGGAGACTTGCAGATACGCAGTATTTT.

CDR3 DNA sequence: TGCGCCAGCAAATGGACAGGGGGCACAGATACGCAGTATTTT. The encoded protein is CASKWTGGTDTQYF. The chain couples TRBV5-1 to TRBJ2-3; 9 nucleotides agree with TRBD1. Germline assignment: CDR1 SGHRS and CDR2 YFSETQ. This CDR3 contains 14 residues. Trimming cost V 6 bases and J 1 base; bases outside gene matches: 3. Combining the CDR3 with reference TRBV5-1 and TRBJ2-3 gives the whole variable domain KAGVTQTPRYLIKTRGQQVTLSCSPISGHRSVSWYQQTPGQGLQFLFEYFSETQRNKGNFPGRFSGRQFSNSRSEMNVSTLELGDSALYLCASKWTGGTDTQYFGPGTRLTVL.

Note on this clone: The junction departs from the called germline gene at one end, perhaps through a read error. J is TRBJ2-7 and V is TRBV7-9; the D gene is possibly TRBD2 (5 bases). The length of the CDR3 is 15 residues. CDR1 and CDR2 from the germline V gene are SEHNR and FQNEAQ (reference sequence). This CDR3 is CSSSLSLGSAAEQYF. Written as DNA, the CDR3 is TGTTCCAGCAGCTTATCTCTCGGGTCAGCGGCCGAGCAGTACTTC.

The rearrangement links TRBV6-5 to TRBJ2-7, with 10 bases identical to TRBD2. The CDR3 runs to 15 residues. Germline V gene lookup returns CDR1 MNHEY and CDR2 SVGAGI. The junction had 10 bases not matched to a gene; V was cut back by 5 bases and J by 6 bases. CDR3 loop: CASSPPLAGAPEQYF. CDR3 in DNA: TGTGCCAGCAGTCCGCCTCTAGCGGGGGCCCCCGAGCAGTACTTC.

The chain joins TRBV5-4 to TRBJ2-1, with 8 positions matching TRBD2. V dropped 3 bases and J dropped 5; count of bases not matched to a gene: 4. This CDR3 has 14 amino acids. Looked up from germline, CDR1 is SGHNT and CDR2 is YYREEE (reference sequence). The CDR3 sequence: CASSSEAGDNEQFF. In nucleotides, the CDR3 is TGTGCCAGCAGCTCTGAAGCGGGAGACAATGAGCAGTTCTTC.

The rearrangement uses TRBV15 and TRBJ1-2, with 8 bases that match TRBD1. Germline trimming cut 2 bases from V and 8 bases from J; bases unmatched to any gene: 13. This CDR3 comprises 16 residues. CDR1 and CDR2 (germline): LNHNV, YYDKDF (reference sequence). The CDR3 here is CATSRNQISTGVGYTF. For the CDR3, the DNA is TGTGCCACCAGCAGAAATCAAATATCGACAGGGGTCGGCTACACCTTC.

The DNA for the CDR3 is TGTGCCAGCAGCTTGGGAACTAGCGGGTTTTCCTACGAGCAGTACTTC. Protein product: CASSLGTSGFSYEQYF. The chain employs TRBV7-2 and TRBJ2-7; 9 bases align to TRBD2. CDR3 length equals 16 residues. With V trimmed by 3 bases and J by 1 base, 7 bases remained unmatched. The germline V gene has CDR1 SGHTA and CDR2 FQGNSA.

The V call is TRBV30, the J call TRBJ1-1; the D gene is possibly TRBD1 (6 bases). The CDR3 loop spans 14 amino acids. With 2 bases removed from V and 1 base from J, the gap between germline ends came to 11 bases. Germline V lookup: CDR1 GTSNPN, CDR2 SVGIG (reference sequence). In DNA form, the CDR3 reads TGTGCCTGGAGTTGGGAGACAGGGAACACTGAAGCTTTCTTT. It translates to CAWSWETGNTEAFF.

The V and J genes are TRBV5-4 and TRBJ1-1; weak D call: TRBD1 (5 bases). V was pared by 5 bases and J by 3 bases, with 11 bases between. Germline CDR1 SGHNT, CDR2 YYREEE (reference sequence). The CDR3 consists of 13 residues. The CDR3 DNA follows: TGTGCCAGCAGACAATGGGGGGACACTGAAGCTTTCTTT. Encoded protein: CASRQWGDTEAFF. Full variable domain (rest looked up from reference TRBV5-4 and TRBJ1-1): ETGVTQSPTHLIKTRGQQVTLRCSSQSGHNTVSWYQQALGQGPQFIFQYYREEENGRGNFPPRFSGLQFPNYSSELNVNALELDDSALYLCASRQWGDTEAFFGQGTRLTVV.

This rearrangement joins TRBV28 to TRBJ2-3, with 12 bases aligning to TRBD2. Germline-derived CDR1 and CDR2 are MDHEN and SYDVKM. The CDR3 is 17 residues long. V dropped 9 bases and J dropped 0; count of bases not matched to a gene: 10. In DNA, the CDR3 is TGTGCCAGTTGCTTGGGGCTAGCGGGAGGGAGCACAGATACGCAGTATTTT. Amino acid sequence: CASCLGLAGGSTDTQYF.

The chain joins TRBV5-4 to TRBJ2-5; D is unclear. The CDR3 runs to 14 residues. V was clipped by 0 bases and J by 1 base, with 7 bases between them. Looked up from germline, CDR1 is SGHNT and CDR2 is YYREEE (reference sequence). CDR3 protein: CASSLAGSQETQYF. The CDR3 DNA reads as TGTGCCAGCAGCTTGGCGGGTAGCCAAGAGACCCAGTACTTC.

In DNA form, the CDR3 reads TGTGCCAGCAGTGGGCTCAGGACAGGTGAAGCTTTCTTT. Its translation: CASSGLRTGEAFF. The chain combines TRBV28 with TRBJ1-1, with 7 bases aligning to TRBD1. In germline, CDR1 is MDHEN, CDR2 SYDVKM. CDR3 length equals 13 residues. Trimming removed 5 bases from V and 7 bases from J; junction bases left unmatched: 7.

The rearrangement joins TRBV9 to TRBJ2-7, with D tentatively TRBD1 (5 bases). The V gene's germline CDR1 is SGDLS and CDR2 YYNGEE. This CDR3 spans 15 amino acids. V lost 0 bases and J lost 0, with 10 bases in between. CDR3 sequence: CASSVEGTGSYEQYF. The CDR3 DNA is TGTGCCAGCAGCGTAGAGGGAACAGGCTCCTACGAGCAGTACTTC. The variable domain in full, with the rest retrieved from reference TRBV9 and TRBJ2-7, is DSGVTQTPKHLITATGQRVTLRCSPRSGDLSVYWYQQSLDQGLQFLIQYYNGEERAKGNILERFSAQQFPDLHSELNLSSLELGDSALYFCASSVEGTGSYEQYFGPGTRLTVT.

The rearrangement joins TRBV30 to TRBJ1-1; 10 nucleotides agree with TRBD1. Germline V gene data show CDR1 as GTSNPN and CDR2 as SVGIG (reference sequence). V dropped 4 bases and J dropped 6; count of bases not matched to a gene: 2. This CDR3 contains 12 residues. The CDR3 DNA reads TGTGCCTGGACGACAGGGGGCTCTGAAGCTTTCTTT. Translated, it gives CAWTTGGSEAFF.

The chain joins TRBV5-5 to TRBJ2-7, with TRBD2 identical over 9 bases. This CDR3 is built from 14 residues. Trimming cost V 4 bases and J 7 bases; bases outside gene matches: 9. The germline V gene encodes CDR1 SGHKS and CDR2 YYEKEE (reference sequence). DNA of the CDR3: TGTGCCAGCAGCCAGGCGGGAGGGCCGGTAGAGCAGTACTTC. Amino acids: CASSQAGGPVEQYF.

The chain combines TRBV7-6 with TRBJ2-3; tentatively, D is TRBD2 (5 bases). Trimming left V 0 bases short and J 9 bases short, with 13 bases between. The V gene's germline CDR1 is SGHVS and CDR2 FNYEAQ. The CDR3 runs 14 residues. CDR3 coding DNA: TGTGCCAGCAGCTTAGCGTCTCCTCCGGGAACGCAGTATTTT. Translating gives CASSLASPPGTQYF.

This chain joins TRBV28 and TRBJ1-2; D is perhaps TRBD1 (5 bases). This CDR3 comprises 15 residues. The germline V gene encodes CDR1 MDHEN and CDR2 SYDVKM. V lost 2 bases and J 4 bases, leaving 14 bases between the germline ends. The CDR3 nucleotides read TGTGCCAGCAGTTTAGGGGCGACAGCTCTCTATGGCTACACCTTC. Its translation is CASSLGATALYGYTF.

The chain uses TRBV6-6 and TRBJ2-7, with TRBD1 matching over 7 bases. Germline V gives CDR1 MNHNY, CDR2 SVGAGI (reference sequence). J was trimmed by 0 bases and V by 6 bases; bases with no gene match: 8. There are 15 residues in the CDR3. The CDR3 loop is CASRNRGQYSYEQYF. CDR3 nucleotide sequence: TGTGCCAGCAGAAACAGGGGCCAATACTCCTACGAGCAGTACTTC.